The 16 T cell receptor beta chains reported below all come from one sample, sequenced in a study of cytomegalovirus exposure and HLA in healthy donors. PCR amplification relied on 60 Vbeta primers (plus 13 Jbeta primers). Sequencing used immunoSEQ multiplex PCR; TCRdb keeps in-frame clones, though not all of them. In the table there are over 150,000 clones, approximately 80% of which are singletons. Source material: PBMCs. These receptors all stem from a woman aged 40 to 50 in good health and CMV-seropositive.

The chain recombines TRBV5-1 with TRBJ1-2, with 7 nucleotides matching TRBD1. Looked up from germline, CDR1 is SGHRS and CDR2 is YFSETQ. CDR3 length equals 15 residues. V shed 1 base, J shed 8 bases, and the junction held 11 bases outside the gene matches. DNA for the CDR3: TGCGCCAGCAGCTTGTCAGAACAGGGGCTGAGGGGCTACACCTTC. This gives the protein CASSLSEQGLRGYTF.

This sequence joins TRBV5-1 and TRBJ2-3, with 8 bases identical to TRBD2. With V trimmed by 1 base and J by 6 bases, 16 bases remained unmatched. CDR3 length: 18 amino acids. CDR1 and CDR2 (germline): SGHRS, YFSETQ. CDR3 loop: CASSLKRERPFSVDTQYF. Here the CDR3 DNA reads TGCGCCAGCAGCTTGAAGCGGGAGCGGCCGTTTTCCGTCGATACGCAGTATTTT.

The gene calls are TRBV6-1 and TRBJ2-2, with 12 bases that match TRBD2. CDR1 and CDR2 from the germline V gene are MNHNS and SASEGT. The V and J ends lost 9 bases and 4 bases, in that order; junction bases with no gene match: 3. The CDR3 is made up of 14 amino acids. Here the CDR3 DNA reads TGTGCCAGTTCACTAGCGGGAGGCACCGGGGAGCTGTTTTTT. This sequence encodes CASSLAGGTGELFF.

This clone has a handful of counts. The V gene is TRBV7-7, the J gene TRBJ2-5; possible D gene TRBD2, 6 bases. V gave up 4 bases and J gave up 7 bases, with 13 bases separating them. The CDR3 length is 13 residues. Per the germline V gene, CDR1 is SSHAT and CDR2 is FNYEAQ (reference sequence). This CDR3 is CASSSTGEATQYF. The CDR3 DNA reads TGTGCCAGCAGCTCAACGGGGGAGGCGACCCAGTACTTC.

This chain uses TRBV9 with TRBJ2-5; the D gene is possibly TRBD2 (5 bases). The germline CDR1 and CDR2 sequences are SGDLS and YYNGEE. With 0 bases removed from V and 2 bases from J, the gap between germline ends came to 11 bases. The CDR3 spans 15 residues. The CDR3 sequence: CASSVATSGQETQYF. The CDR3 bases are TGTGCCAGCAGCGTAGCTACTTCGGGGCAAGAGACCCAGTACTTC.

The chain links TRBV19 to TRBJ2-1, with D hard to call. CDR3 length: 15 residues. In germline, CDR1 is LNHDA, CDR2 SQIVND (reference sequence). V lost 5 bases and J 3 bases, leaving 14 bases between the germline ends. CDR3 nucleotides: TGTGCCAGTAGTTCTAGAGCATTCCTCTACAATGAGCAGTTCTTC. Protein: CASSSRAFLYNEQFF.

The chain joins TRBV27 to TRBJ2-3; 14 bases map to TRBD2. The V gene end was trimmed by 6 bases and the J gene end by 2 bases; junction bases not matched to a gene: 1. This CDR3 region has 15 residues. Germline lookup yields CDR1 MNHEY and CDR2 SMNVEV (reference sequence). CDR3 loop: CASRTSGRATDTQYF. The CDR3 DNA reads TGTGCCAGCAGGACTAGCGGGAGGGCCACAGATACGCAGTATTTT.

This sequence joins TRBV9 and TRBJ2-7; TRBD2 matches 8 bases. Unmatched junction bases numbered 4, after V lost 0 bases and J lost 5 bases. Germline CDR1 and CDR2: SGDLS and YYNGEE. The CDR3 covers 14 residues. CDR3 nucleotides: TGTGCCAGCAGCGTAGACGGGAGGGCCGACGAGCAGTACTTC. It codes for CASSVDGRADEQYF.

The V and J genes are TRBV27 and TRBJ2-1, with 8 bases matching TRBD2. The length of the CDR3 is 12 residues. From germline, CDR1 is MNHEY and CDR2 SMNVEV (reference sequence). V dropped 5 bases and J dropped 15; count of bases not matched to a gene: 9. As DNA, the CDR3 is TGTGCCAGCAGTAACATACCGGGACTAGGGTTCTTC. Translation gives CASSNIPGLGFF.

The chain has TRBV2 and TRBJ1-1, with D tentatively TRBD1 (5 bases). The CDR3 consists of 13 residues. The germline V gene encodes CDR1 SNHLY and CDR2 FYNNEI. V gave up 5 bases and J gave up 4 bases, with 11 bases separating them. CDR3 coding DNA: TGTGCCAGCAGTATTGACAGCTTCACTGAAGCTTTCTTT. Encoded protein: CASSIDSFTEAFF.

The rearrangement links TRBV4-1 to TRBJ2-1, with TRBD2 as a possible D gene (5 bases). The germline CDR1 and CDR2 sequences are MGHRA and YSYEKL. The CDR3 extends over 18 amino acids. V was shortened by 1 base and J by 3 bases, with 19 bases between the two germline ends. CDR3 in amino acids: CASSQGGSANILYNEQFF. DNA of the CDR3: TGCGCCAGCAGCCAAGGGGGTAGCGCGAATATTCTCTACAATGAGCAGTTCTTC.

This clone was seen a handful of times. Other DNA sequences in the sample encode the same CDR3. V is TRBV10-3 and J is TRBJ2-3, with 8 bases aligning to TRBD2. From germline, CDR1 is ENHRY and CDR2 SYGVKD. Trimming at V came to 3 bases and at J to 2 bases, leaving 1 base not matched to a gene. The CDR3 extends over 14 amino acids. CDR3 bases: TGTGCCATCAGTGACGGGAGGGACACAGATACGCAGTATTTT. It codes for CAISDGRDTDTQYF.

In this sample, this clone turned up once. The rearrangement links TRBV19 to TRBJ1-5; 8 nucleotides line up with TRBD1. Germline assignment: CDR1 LNHDA and CDR2 SQIVND (reference sequence). This CDR3 region has 15 residues. V was pared by 3 bases and J by 6 bases, with 7 bases of the junction left unmatched. CDR3 protein: CASSMGGTGGQPQHF. CDR3 sequence (DNA): TGTGCCAGTAGTATGGGGGGTACAGGGGGTCAGCCCCAGCATTTT.

This clone has a single count. V gene TRBV18 combines with J gene TRBJ2-7; TRBD2 is a possible D gene (6 bases). Germline CDR1 is KGHSH and CDR2 is LQKENI. Trimming left V 3 bases short and J 2 bases short, with 23 bases between. The CDR3 runs to 18 residues. In nucleotides, the CDR3 is TGTGCCAGCTCACCGAGCAATATAGCGGAGGAATCCCCCTACGAGCAGTACTTC. Translating it yields CASSPSNIAEESPYEQYF.

This chain uses TRBV19 with TRBJ1-5; the D is unclear. Trimming took off 9 bases at V and 4 bases at J, with 13 bases between the two ends. CDR3 length: 13 amino acids. Germline assignment: CDR1 LNHDA and CDR2 SQIVND (reference sequence). Here the CDR3 reads CASRVTQNQPQHF. The CDR3 DNA sequence: TGTGCCAGCCGGGTAACCCAAAATCAGCCCCAGCATTTT.

The sample holds a few counts of this clone. The V and J genes are TRBV6-5 and TRBJ2-4, with TRBD2 as a possible D gene (6 bases). Germline CDR1 and CDR2: MNHEY and SVGAGI. V was cut by 2 bases and J by 6 bases, with 17 bases left in between. The CDR3 runs to 16 residues. CDR3 nucleotide sequence: TGTGCCAGCAGTTACCGTCCGGGGGATCAAATAAACATTCAGTACTTC. Its translation: CASSYRPGDQINIQYF.